This TCR beta chain was captured by sequencing in a study of T cells in Graves' hyperthyroidism and ophthalmopathy. Background on the study: Staff took peripheral blood when the initial diagnosis was made, before any treatment began.

Germline CDR1 and CDR2: SGHTA and FQGNSA. The CDR3 loop spans 17 amino acids. Trimming removed 5 bases from V and 8 bases from J; junction bases left unmatched: 18. As concerns this clonotype: Its antigen is currently unknown.

Notes on the study in general: Most clonotypes expanded in thyroid above 0.001 were likewise present in blood.

Amplification yielded TCR beta CDR3 regions, with RNA transcripts as the source. Using the HTBI primer set, a first-round RT-PCR was run on the TCR CDR3. Each CDR3 protein is one row after TCRdb ran MiXCR on the multiplex PCR reads. The table has over 700,000 distinct CDR3 sequences, roughly a third seen once. The sequence came from a woman in her thirties or forties with Graves' hyperthyroidism. This sequence joins TRBV7-2 and TRBJ1-3, with 7 bases matching TRBD1. Sequencing was carried out using blood. CDR3: CASSGRLTGFSGDTIYF. CDR3 coding DNA: TGTGCCAGCAGCGGCCGCCTGACAGGGTTTTCAGGAGACACCATATATTTT.